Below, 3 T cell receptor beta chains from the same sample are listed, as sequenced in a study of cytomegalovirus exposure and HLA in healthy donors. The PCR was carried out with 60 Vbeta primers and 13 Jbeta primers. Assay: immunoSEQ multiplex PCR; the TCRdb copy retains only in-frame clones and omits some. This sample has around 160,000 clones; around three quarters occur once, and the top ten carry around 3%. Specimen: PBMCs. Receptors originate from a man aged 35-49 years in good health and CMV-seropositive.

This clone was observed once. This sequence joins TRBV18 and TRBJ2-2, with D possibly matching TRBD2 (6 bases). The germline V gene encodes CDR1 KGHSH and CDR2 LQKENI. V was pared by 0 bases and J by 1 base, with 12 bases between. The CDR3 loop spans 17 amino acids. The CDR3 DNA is TGTGCCAGCTCACCACCAACCGGGACTCAGAACACCGGGGAGCTGTTTTTT. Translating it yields CASSPPTGTQNTGELFF.

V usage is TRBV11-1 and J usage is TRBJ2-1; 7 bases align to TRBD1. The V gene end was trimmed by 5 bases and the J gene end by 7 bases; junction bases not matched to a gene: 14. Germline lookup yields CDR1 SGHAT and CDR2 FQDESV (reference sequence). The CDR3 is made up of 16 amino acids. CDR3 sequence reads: CASSPDRFLKGNEQFF. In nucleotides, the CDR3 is TGTGCCAGCAGCCCGGACAGGTTTCTAAAGGGGAATGAGCAGTTCTTC.

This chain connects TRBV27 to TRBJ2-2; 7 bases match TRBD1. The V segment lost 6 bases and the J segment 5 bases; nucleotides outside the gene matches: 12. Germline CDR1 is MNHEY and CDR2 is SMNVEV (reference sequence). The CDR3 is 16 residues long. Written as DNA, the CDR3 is TGTGCCAGCAGCCAGGGGGAAGCTGCTAGGACCGGGGAGCTGTTTTTT. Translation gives CASSQGEAARTGELFF.